What follows describes a single T cell receptor (beta chain). Its antigen remains unknown. The germline gives CDR1 SGHTA, CDR2 FQGNSA. Trimming removed 3 bases from V and 2 bases from J, with 9 bases in between. This CDR3 spans 14 amino acids. Data came from immunoSEQ multiplex PCR; TCRdb stores just in-frame clones and leaves some out. The table has hundreds of thousands of clones, 90% to 95% seen once; the top ten hold 0.55%. The source of the sample is a study of T cell responses to AZD1222 COVID-19 vaccine. The study, taken as a whole, reports: Nearly half of the spike-specific TCRs reportedly recognize variant regions that carry no mutations.

J is TRBJ2-3 and V is TRBV7-2; D is unresolved. Sequences were derived from peripheral blood, sampled 28 days after the second AZD1222 dose. The source is an adult who received the AZD1222 COVID-19 vaccine. Written as DNA, the CDR3 is TGTGCCAGCAGCTTCAAGAGGAACACAGATACGCAGTATTTT. It codes for CASSFKRNTDTQYF.